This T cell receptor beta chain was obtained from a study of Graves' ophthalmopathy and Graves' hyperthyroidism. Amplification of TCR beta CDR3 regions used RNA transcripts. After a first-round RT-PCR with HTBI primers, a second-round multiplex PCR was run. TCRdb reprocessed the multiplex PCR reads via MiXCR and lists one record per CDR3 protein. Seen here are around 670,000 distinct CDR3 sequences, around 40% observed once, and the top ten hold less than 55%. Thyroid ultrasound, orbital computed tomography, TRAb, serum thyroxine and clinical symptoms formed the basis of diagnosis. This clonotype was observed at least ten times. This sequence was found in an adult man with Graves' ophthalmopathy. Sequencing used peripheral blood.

The CDR3, as DNA: TGTGCCAGCAGCCAGGGTACTTCTAACTATGGCTACACCTTC. Protein sequence: CASSQGTSNYGYTF. This sequence joins TRBV7-9 and TRBJ1-2, with D perhaps matching TRBD1 (5 bases). Looked up from germline, CDR1 is SEHNR and CDR2 is FQNEAQ (reference sequence). Trimming removed 5 bases from V and 0 bases from J, with 10 bases in between. The CDR3 extends over 14 amino acids.